Below are 20 T cell receptor beta chains sequenced from a single sample in a study of T cell responses to AZD1222 COVID-19 vaccine (dated by TCRdb to the early 2020s). What the time point label conveys for this sample: about 28 days (+/-7) after the second vaccine dose. The protocol used for the library was the immunoSEQ multiplex PCR assay. TCRdb mirrors the immuneACCESS table, restricted to in-frame sequences. Some clones are absent from its copies; in checked studies, under half trace to an unresolved V gene, and the reason for the others is unknown. In all, the sample holds 150,000 to 200,000 clones, and about 86% of those were seen once. The top ten clonotypes cover around a tenth of the sample. The sequences come from peripheral blood, collected 28 days after the second AZD1222 dose. The receptors were gathered from an adult who received the AZD1222 COVID-19 vaccine.

The rearrangement joins TRBV11-2 to TRBJ1-2, with D perhaps matching TRBD1 (5 bases). V lost 5 bases and J lost 6, with 22 bases in between. This CDR3 is built from 16 residues. CDR1 is SGHAT, CDR2 FQNNGV, per germline. DNA of the CDR3: TGTGCCAGCAGCGTAGGACGTGGGGGGAGGCTCGATGGCTACACCTTC. This encodes CASSVGRGGRLDGYTF.

This rearrangement joins TRBV9 to TRBJ1-2; 10 nucleotides match TRBD1. This CDR3 is built from 14 residues. The V gene end was trimmed by 3 bases and the J gene end by 5 bases; junction bases not matched to a gene: 4. In germline, CDR1 is SGDLS, CDR2 YYNGEE. Here the CDR3 reads CASSGTGQGYGYTF. The CDR3 DNA is TGTGCCAGCAGCGGGACGGGACAGGGGTATGGCTACACCTTC.

The rearrangement joins TRBV4-1 to TRBJ1-4, with TRBD1 as a possible D gene (6 bases). CDR1 and CDR2 (germline): MGHRA, YSYEKL. The CDR3 totals 16 residues. Trimming pared 1 base from V and 7 bases from J, leaving 16 bases between. CDR3 amino acids: CASSQGGTGWAEKLFF. The DNA of the CDR3 is TGCGCCAGCAGCCAAGGGGGAACAGGGTGGGCTGAAAAACTGTTTTTT.

The gene calls are TRBV7-8 and TRBJ2-3, with D uncertain. Germline V gene data show CDR1 as SGHVS and CDR2 as FQNEAQ. The CDR3 is 14 residues long. V was cut by 10 bases and J by 0 bases, with 14 bases left in between. Here the CDR3 reads CAIAYGLSTDTQYF. In nucleotides, the CDR3 is TGTGCCATAGCTTATGGGCTGAGCACAGATACGCAGTATTTT.

The chain is built from TRBV24-1 and TRBJ1-1, with TRBD1 matching 11 bases. Trimming took 4 bases from V and 4 from J; bases not matched to a gene: 7. The CDR3 has 16 amino acids. CDR1 KGHDR and CDR2 SFDVKD come from the germline V gene. This CDR3 reads CATSEVGQGVGTEAFF. The DNA for the CDR3 is TGTGCCACCAGTGAAGTGGGACAGGGGGTGGGCACTGAAGCTTTCTTT.

The CDR3 here is CASSQVGGKFHEQFF. CDR3 DNA sequence: TGCGCCAGCAGCCAAGTGGGGGGCAAGTTCCATGAGCAGTTCTTC. This chain joins TRBV4-1 and TRBJ2-1; perhaps D is TRBD1 or TRBD2 (6 bases each). V was cut by 1 base and J by 8 bases, with 15 bases left in between. The germline CDR1 and CDR2 sequences are MGHRA and YSYEKL. This CDR3 is 15 amino acids long.

V gene TRBV19 combines with J gene TRBJ1-4; TRBD1 matches 8 bases. Germline CDR1 LNHDA, CDR2 SQIVND (reference sequence). The ends lost 5 bases at V and 8 bases at J; junction bases unmatched: 16. The CDR3 has 17 residues. The chain's CDR3 is CASSPHISGGAGEKLFF. CDR3 bases: TGTGCCAGTAGTCCGCACATCTCAGGGGGCGCAGGGGAAAAACTGTTTTTT.

The chain carries TRBV11-2 and TRBJ2-5; D is uncertain. CDR1 is SGHAT and CDR2 is FQNNGV in the germline V gene. V shed 8 bases and J shed 1 base, with 11 bases lying between them. This CDR3 spans 13 amino acids. The CDR3 loop is CASHRRPQETQYF. As DNA, the CDR3 is TGTGCCAGCCATCGAAGGCCCCAAGAGACCCAGTACTTC. Full variable domain (outside the CDR3, taken from reference TRBV11-2 and TRBJ2-5): EAGVAQSPRYKIIEKRQSVAFWCNPISGHATLYWYQQILGQGPKLLIQFQNNGVVDDSQLPKDRFSAERLKGVDSTLKIQPAKLEDSAVYLCASHRRPQETQYFGPGTRLLVL.

This chain joins TRBV5-1 and TRBJ1-4, with D perhaps TRBD1 (5 bases). The V gene lost 0 bases and the J gene lost 5 bases, with 11 bases spanning the gap. CDR1 is SGHRS, CDR2 YFSETQ, per germline. This CDR3 has 15 amino acids. The CDR3 sequence is CASSLEGMDNEKLFF. DNA for the CDR3: TGCGCCAGCAGCTTGGAGGGGATGGACAATGAAAAACTGTTTTTT. The whole variable domain, filled in from reference TRBV5-1 and TRBJ1-4, reads KAGVTQTPRYLIKTRGQQVTLSCSPISGHRSVSWYQQTPGQGLQFLFEYFSETQRNKGNFPGRFSGRQFSNSRSEMNVSTLELGDSALYLCASSLEGMDNEKLFFGSGTQLSVL.

J is TRBJ2-7 and V is TRBV11-1; no clear D gene. With 6 bases removed from V and 2 bases from J, the gap between germline ends came to 11 bases. The CDR3 length is 13 residues. The germline V gene has CDR1 SGHAT and CDR2 FQDESV (reference sequence). CDR3 residues: CASSTLDAYEQYF. For the CDR3, the DNA is TGTGCCAGCAGTACACTTGACGCCTACGAGCAGTACTTC.

The rearrangement links TRBV6-5 to TRBJ2-5; tentatively, D is TRBD1 (7 bases). The ends were cut back, 7 bases at V and 1 base at J, with 10 bases in the middle. The CDR3 covers 13 residues. Germline V gives CDR1 MNHEY, CDR2 SVGAGI. The CDR3 DNA is TGTGCCAGCATGCGGGACAGCCAAGAGACCCAGTACTTC. Translating it yields CASMRDSQETQYF.

The V call is TRBV11-3, the J call TRBJ1-3; D is possibly TRBD1 (5 bases). Trimming removed 5 bases from V and 0 bases from J, with 14 bases in between. This CDR3 spans 16 amino acids. The germline CDR1 and CDR2 sequences are SGHNT and YENEEA. The CDR3 loop is CASSPGYGNSGNTIYF. The CDR3 DNA reads as TGTGCCAGCAGCCCAGGGTACGGGAACTCTGGAAACACCATATATTTT.

J is TRBJ1-1 and V is TRBV5-1; a possible D gene is TRBD1 (6 bases). Per germline, CDR1 SGHRS and CDR2 YFSETQ. V was cut by 6 bases and J by 1 base, with 13 bases left in between. This CDR3 spans 14 amino acids. CDR3 sequence reads: CASTLSGANTEAFF. CDR3 in DNA: TGCGCCAGCACCCTATCAGGGGCGAACACTGAAGCTTTCTTT.

V and J are TRBV14 and TRBJ2-7, with TRBD2 identical over 10 bases. Germline V gives CDR1 SGHDN, CDR2 FVKESK. The CDR3 has 14 amino acids. V lost 4 bases and J lost 3; bases outside the gene matches: 3. The CDR3 here is CASSLAGGIYEQYF. The CDR3 nucleotides read TGTGCCAGCAGCCTAGCGGGGGGCATCTACGAGCAGTACTTC.

The chain is built from TRBV10-2 and TRBJ2-2; tentative D call: TRBD2 (5 bases). Germline V CDR1 and CDR2: WSHSY, SAAADI. The ends were cut back, 6 bases at V and 4 bases at J, with 9 bases in the middle. CDR3 length equals 13 residues. This chain's CDR3 is CASREVGTGELFF. CDR3 DNA sequence: TGCGCCAGCAGGGAGGTGGGCACCGGGGAGCTGTTTTTT.

The chain couples TRBV28 to TRBJ2-1; weak D call: TRBD1 (6 bases). Germline CDR1 MDHEN, CDR2 SYDVKM. V lost 2 bases and J lost 13, with 15 bases in between. There are 13 residues in the CDR3. In DNA form, the CDR3 reads TGTGCCAGCAGTTTACTCGGCAGGGGATATCAGTTCTTC. It specifies CASSLLGRGYQFF.

J is TRBJ1-1 and V is TRBV28; D remains unclear. Germline CDR1 is MDHEN and CDR2 is SYDVKM. The CDR3 totals 15 residues. Between the trimmed V and J ends, which lost 2 bases and 11 bases, there was a span of 21 bases. The CDR3 DNA reads TGTGCCAGCAGTTTAGAGACTCCAAGGAGTATGGAGGCTTTCTTT. This translates into CASSLETPRSMEAFF.

The DNA of the CDR3 is TGTGCCAGCAGCTTTGAGGACAGCACAGATACGCAGTATTTT. Its protein is CASSFEDSTDTQYF. The chain uses TRBV5-4 and TRBJ2-3; D gene uncertain. The germline V and J ends were trimmed by 2 bases and 0 bases, with 7 bases remaining between them. This CDR3 is built from 14 residues. Germline CDR1 reads SGHNT; CDR2 reads YYREEE (reference sequence).

A few counts support this clone. V is TRBV19 and J is TRBJ2-1; D is uncertain. The CDR3 totals 13 residues. The V end lost 2 bases, the J end lost 5 bases, and 7 bases lay between the germline ends. Germline V gives CDR1 LNHDA, CDR2 SQIVND (reference sequence). This CDR3 reads CASSISLDNEQFF. In DNA form, the CDR3 reads TGTGCCAGTAGTATAAGTCTGGACAATGAGCAGTTCTTC. Variable domain in full (rest from reference TRBV19 and TRBJ2-1): DGGITQSPKYLFRKEGQNVTLSCEQNLNHDAMYWYRQDPGQGLRLIYYSQIVNDFQKGDIAEGYSVSREKKESFPLTVTSAQKNPTAFYLCASSISLDNEQFFGPGTRLTVL.

The chain uses TRBV4-2 and TRBJ2-7; D gene uncertain. Germline CDR1 LGHNA, CDR2 YNFKEQ. CDR3 size: 14 residues. V was clipped by 0 bases and J by 9 bases, with 15 bases between them. CDR3 in amino acids: CASSQDLGRGPQYF. CDR3 in DNA: TGTGCCAGCAGCCAAGATTTGGGCCGTGGCCCGCAGTACTTC.